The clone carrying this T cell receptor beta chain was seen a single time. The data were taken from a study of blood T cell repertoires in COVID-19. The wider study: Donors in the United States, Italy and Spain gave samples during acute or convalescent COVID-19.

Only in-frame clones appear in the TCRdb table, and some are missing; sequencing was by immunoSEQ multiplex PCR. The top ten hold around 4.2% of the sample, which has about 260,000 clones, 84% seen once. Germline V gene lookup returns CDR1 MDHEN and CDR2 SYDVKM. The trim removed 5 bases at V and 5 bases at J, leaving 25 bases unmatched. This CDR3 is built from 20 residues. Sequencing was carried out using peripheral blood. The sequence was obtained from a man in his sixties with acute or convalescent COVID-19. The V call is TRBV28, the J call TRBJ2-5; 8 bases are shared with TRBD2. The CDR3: CASSPGSLWPAGVDGETQYF. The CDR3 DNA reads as TGTGCCAGCAGTCCAGGGAGCCTTTGGCCAGCGGGAGTTGATGGGGAGACCCAGTACTTC.